The sequence of this T cell receptor beta chain was determined in a study of blood T cell repertoires in COVID-19. On the study more broadly: COVID-19 samples from acute and convalescent phases originated in the United States, Italy and Spain.

V shed 5 bases and J 3 bases; nucleotides not matched to a gene: 7. This CDR3 has 15 residues. CDR1 MNHEY and CDR2 SVGAGI come from the germline V gene. Under the authors' procedure: Estimated nucleated cell counts came from reference gene primer amplification. Sequenced by immunoSEQ multiplex PCR; TCRdb stores in-frame clones only, minus some. V and J calls and clone size are as listed in that table; D and trimming were resolved from the DNA. The sample shows about 45,000 clones, roughly four fifths of them seen only once. This TCR was sampled from a human donor in a cohort sampled during active COVID-19. This chain links TRBV6-5 with TRBJ2-3; 8 nucleotides agree with TRBD1. What was sequenced was peripheral blood. CDR3 amino acids: CASSPQGAYTDTQYF. The DNA of the CDR3 is TGTGCCAGCAGTCCCCAGGGGGCCTATACAGATACGCAGTATTTT.